Presented here are 25 T cell receptor beta chains from one specimen sequenced in a study of T cell responses to AZD1222 COVID-19 vaccine (dated by TCRdb to the early 2020s). Library construction relied on the immunoSEQ multiplex PCR assay. What TCRdb holds here is the immuneACCESS table cut down to in-frame rearrangements. Part of the clones is not present; checked against another copy, under half of the missing clones reflect an unresolved V gene, and the others are unexplained. The sample yields 75,000 to 90,000 clones; more than 85% were counted once. The top ten clonotypes cover roughly 4.3% of the sample. The sample's time point label is to be understood as: about 28 days (+/-7) after the second vaccine dose. The material sequenced was peripheral blood, taken 28 days after the second AZD1222 dose. The receptor set was obtained from an adult who received the AZD1222 COVID-19 vaccine.

In its sample, this clone was seen once. This chain uses TRBV7-9 with TRBJ1-4, with a weak D call TRBD1 (5 bases). V shed 1 base and J shed 5 bases, with 11 bases lying between them. CDR1 is SEHNR, CDR2 FQNEAQ, per germline (reference sequence). CDR3 length: 15 residues. CDR3 loop: CASSLESGSNEKLFF. CDR3 nucleotides: TGTGCCAGCAGCTTAGAGTCAGGGTCCAATGAAAAACTGTTTTTT.

In its sample, this clone was seen once. This chain joins TRBV9 and TRBJ1-1; D possibly corresponds to TRBD1 (6 bases). This CDR3 contains 18 residues. Deletions cut 3 bases from V and 0 bases from J, with 21 bases between. In germline, CDR1 is SGDLS, CDR2 YYNGEE. CDR3 residues: CASSAKGGSLGVNTEAFF. The CDR3 bases are TGTGCCAGCAGCGCCAAAGGGGGTAGTCTGGGGGTGAACACTGAAGCTTTCTTT.

The table lists this clone with a count of one. The chain joins TRBV2 to TRBJ2-2; D uncertain. In germline, CDR1 is SNHLY, CDR2 FYNNEI. The CDR3 is 15 amino acids. Deletions cut 4 bases from V and 0 bases from J, with 9 bases between. CDR3 DNA sequence: TGTGCCAGCAGTGCCCTCCGAACGAACACCGGGGAGCTGTTTTTT. Its protein is CASSALRTNTGELFF.

The rearrangement joins TRBV10-3 to TRBJ2-7; 10 bases align to TRBD2. CDR3 size: 17 residues. Germline-derived CDR1 and CDR2 are ENHRY and SYGVKD. V lost 5 bases and J lost 1; bases outside the gene matches: 11. CDR3 coding DNA: TGTGCCATCAGTCCCCTGTTAGAAGCGGGAGGGTCCTACGAGCAGTACTTC. It translates to CAISPLLEAGGSYEQYF.

V and J are TRBV29-1 and TRBJ1-2; D is uncertain. The CDR3 length is 11 residues. Germline assignment: CDR1 SQVTM and CDR2 ANQGSEA. Trimming removed 3 bases from V and 8 bases from J, with 10 bases in between. In nucleotides, the CDR3 is TGCAGCGTTGATGCGGTACGGGGCTACACCTTC. Encoded protein: CSVDAVRGYTF.

V is TRBV6-1 and J is TRBJ2-7, with D maybe TRBD1 (5 bases). The germline CDR1 and CDR2 sequences are MNHNS and SASEGT. There are 15 residues in the CDR3. V gave up 2 bases and J gave up 2 bases, with 13 bases separating them. CDR3 in DNA: TGTGCCAGCAGTGAACCAGGGTTTCGGACCTACGAGCAGTACTTC. The encoded protein is CASSEPGFRTYEQYF.

The chain recombines TRBV18 with TRBJ1-1; 8 nucleotides agree with TRBD1. Unmatched junction bases numbered 7, after V lost 7 bases and J lost 3 bases. Germline lookup yields CDR1 KGHSH and CDR2 LQKENI. This CDR3 comprises 14 residues. DNA of the CDR3: TGTGCCAGCTTACCGGACAGGGATGACACTGAAGCTTTCTTT. Translating gives CASLPDRDDTEAFF.

This clone was picked up one time. Here the CDR3 reads CASSRRGLQPQHF. The CDR3 DNA is TGTGCCAGCAGCCGCCGGGGGCTTCAGCCCCAGCATTTT. The chain carries TRBV7-2 and TRBJ1-5; a weak D match, TRBD1 (6 bases). Germline CDR1 SGHTA, CDR2 FQGNSA. V lost 5 bases and J 6 bases, leaving 11 bases between the germline ends. The CDR3 has 13 residues.

The chain uses TRBV18 and TRBJ2-1, with D perhaps assigned TRBD1 or TRBD2 (5 bases each). The V gene's germline CDR1 is KGHSH and CDR2 LQKENI. The CDR3 is 15 amino acids. The V and J ends lost 3 bases and 9 bases respectively, with 18 bases between them. CDR3 in DNA: TGTGCCAGCTCACCCTTAGCGACAAGGGACCGTGAGCAGTTCTTC. This gives the protein CASSPLATRDREQFF.

This chain connects TRBV5-1 to TRBJ1-1, with D unclear. Looked up from germline, CDR1 is SGHRS and CDR2 is YFSETQ. V shed 4 bases and J shed 9 bases, with 19 bases lying between them. The CDR3 length is 14 residues. CDR3 nucleotide sequence: TGCGCCAGCAGCCCCCTGATCGGGGAAGGGAAAGCTTTCTTT. Translation: CASSPLIGEGKAFF.

This chain joins TRBV5-4 and TRBJ1-4, with no clear D. This CDR3 contains 13 residues. Germline values: CDR1 SGHNT, CDR2 YYREEE (reference sequence). Deletions cut 4 bases from V and 5 bases from J, with 9 bases between. The CDR3 sequence: CASSGWQNEKLFF. The CDR3, as DNA: TGTGCCAGCAGCGGCTGGCAGAATGAAAAACTGTTTTTT.

The chain combines TRBV6-2 or TRBV6-3 with TRBJ2-2; no clear D. V dropped 5 bases and J dropped 0 bases, with 10 bases sitting between them. Germline loops: CDR1 MNHEY, CDR2 SVGEGT. The CDR3 contains 15 residues. CDR3 region: CASSPRRANTGELFF. CDR3 in DNA: TGTGCCAGCAGTCCCCGTCGCGCGAACACCGGGGAGCTGTTTTTT.

The gene calls are TRBV6-5 and TRBJ2-1; 7 nucleotides agree with TRBD2. Germline V CDR1 and CDR2: MNHEY, SVGAGI. The J segment lost 5 bases and the V segment lost 7 bases, leaving 11 bases of the junction unmatched. The CDR3 has 15 residues. CDR3 protein: CASNDLAALNNEQFF. As DNA, the CDR3 is TGTGCCAGCAACGATCTAGCGGCTCTCAACAATGAGCAGTTCTTC.

The gene calls are TRBV15 and TRBJ1-6; D is possibly TRBD1 (5 bases). The CDR3 totals 14 residues. With 0 bases removed from V and 10 bases from J, the gap between germline ends came to 10 bases. The germline V gene encodes CDR1 LNHNV and CDR2 YYDKDF (reference sequence). The CDR3 protein is CATSRDRGWSPLHF. The CDR3 bases are TGTGCCACCAGCAGAGACCGGGGCTGGTCACCCCTCCACTTT.

The chain recombines TRBV19 with TRBJ1-1, with a weak D call TRBD1 (5 bases). Germline V lookup: CDR1 LNHDA, CDR2 SQIVND (reference sequence). The CDR3 covers 13 residues. V lost 3 bases and J lost 4, with 9 bases in between. CDR3 loop: CASSMGGFTEAFF. The CDR3 region has the DNA TGTGCCAGTAGTATGGGGGGGTTCACTGAAGCTTTCTTT.

The chain is built from TRBV5-1 and TRBJ2-3, with D uncertain. The CDR3 is 14 amino acids. V lost 3 bases and J lost 6, with 14 bases in between. Per the germline V gene, CDR1 is SGHRS and CDR2 is YFSETQ. The CDR3 bases are TGCGCCAGCAGCTCGACGGATTCCAGGGATACGCAGTATTTT. This sequence encodes CASSSTDSRDTQYF.

This clone was counted once. The V call is TRBV7-2, the J call TRBJ2-7; 15 bases align to TRBD2. The CDR3 contains 16 residues. V was clipped by 2 bases and J by 6 bases; unmatched bases: 5. Per germline, CDR1 SGHTA and CDR2 FQGNSA. The CDR3 sequence: CASSLFGLAGGGEQYF. In nucleotides, the CDR3 is TGTGCCAGCAGCTTATTCGGACTAGCGGGAGGGGGCGAGCAGTACTTC. The complete variable domain, with remaining parts taken from reference TRBV7-2 and TRBJ2-7, reads GAGVSQSPSNKVTEKGKDVELRCDPISGHTALYWYRQSLGQGLEFLIYFQGNSAPDKSGLPSDRFSAERTGGSVSTLTIQRTQQEDSAVYLCASSLFGLAGGGEQYFGPGTRLTVT.

This chain uses TRBV5-1 with TRBJ2-3; D not resolved. Germline V gene data show CDR1 as SGHRS and CDR2 as YFSETQ. This CDR3 contains 13 residues. V lost 4 bases to trimming and J lost 4 bases, with 10 bases between them. In nucleotides, the CDR3 is TGCGCCAGCAGCCCTTCGATGGCAGATACGCAGTATTTT. Amino acid sequence: CASSPSMADTQYF.

A word on this clone: Its ends do not fully match the called genes, so a read error is possible. The V call is TRBV6-1, the J call TRBJ1-2; TRBD1 matches 10 bases. The V gene's germline CDR1 is MNHNS and CDR2 SASEGT. CDR3 length equals 15 residues. The CDR3 DNA reads TGTGCCAGCACTGAACAGGGACAGGGGTGGTATGGCTACACCTTC. Its protein is CASTEQGQGWYGYTF.

This chain uses TRBV30 with TRBJ2-2; D not certain. CDR3 size: 12 residues. V was shortened by 3 bases and J by 7 bases, with 9 bases between the two germline ends. CDR1 and CDR2 from the germline V gene are GTSNPN and SVGIG (reference sequence). The CDR3 nucleotides read TGTGCCTGGAGACGAGGTATCGGGGAGCTGTTTTTT. This gives the protein CAWRRGIGELFF.

This chain uses TRBV3-1 (or the pseudogene TRBV3-2) with TRBJ2-2; 14 bases agree with TRBD2. There are 17 residues in the CDR3. The trim removed 6 bases at V and 0 bases at J, leaving 3 bases unmatched. Germline CDR1 LGHDT, CDR2 YNNKEL (reference sequence). The DNA for the CDR3 is TGTGCCAGCAGGTCGGGACTAGCGGGAGCGAACACCGGGGAGCTGTTTTTT. This sequence encodes CASRSGLAGANTGELFF.

The chain is built from TRBV19 and TRBJ2-1; possibly TRBD2 for D (5 bases). With 0 bases removed from V and 6 bases from J, the gap between germline ends came to 12 bases. Per germline, CDR1 LNHDA and CDR2 SQIVND (reference sequence). CDR3 length equals 15 residues. The CDR3 DNA is TGTGCCAGTAGTATAGACAGAGGGCTATCCAATGAGCAGTTCTTC. Its translation is CASSIDRGLSNEQFF.

The rearrangement joins TRBV20-1 to TRBJ1-6; 9 bases match TRBD1. The germline V gene has CDR1 DFQATT and CDR2 SNEGSKA (reference sequence). V was pared by 3 bases and J by 7 bases, with 1 base of the junction left unmatched. This CDR3 region has 13 residues. CDR3 in DNA: TGCAGTGCTAGTGGGACAGGGAATTCACCCCTCCACTTT. It translates to CSASGTGNSPLHF.

The V gene is TRBV30, the J gene TRBJ2-7, with D perhaps TRBD2 (5 bases). The CDR3 has 12 residues. Germline V gene lookup returns CDR1 GTSNPN and CDR2 SVGIG (reference sequence). V was shortened by 4 bases and J by 6 bases, with 13 bases between the two germline ends. For the CDR3, the DNA is TGTGCCTGGACCGATTCACTAGGCGAGCAGTACTTC. Its protein is CAWTDSLGEQYF. The variable domain in full, completed from reference TRBV30 and TRBJ2-7, reads SQTIHQWPATLVQPVGSPLSLECTVEGTSNPNLYWYRQAAGRGLQLLFYSVGIGQISSEVPQNLSASRPQDRQFILSSKKLLLSDSGFYLCAWTDSLGEQYFGPGTRLTVT.

The chain combines TRBV7-2 with TRBJ1-3; no definite D call. The CDR3 has 14 residues. V lost 0 bases and J lost 1, with 4 bases in between. Germline CDR1 reads SGHTA; CDR2 reads FQGNSA. CDR3 region: CASSLAGSGNTIYF. The CDR3 DNA follows: TGTGCCAGCAGCTTAGCGGGATCTGGAAACACCATATATTTT.